This record looks at one T cell receptor beta chain sequence and its context. Its specificity is not known. This CDR3 has 17 residues. Germline V CDR1 and CDR2: SGHTS, YDEGEE. V was shortened by 0 bases and J by 9 bases, with 22 bases between the two germline ends. Vbeta (60) and Jbeta (13) primers were used in the PCR. TCRdb's copy holds only in-frame clones and misses some; the assay was immunoSEQ multiplex PCR. This table has 95,000 to 150,000 clones, roughly 78% appearing once. The sample belongs to a study of cytomegalovirus exposure and HLA in healthy donors. General study results and limits: The classifier reportedly diagnosed cytomegalovirus status with high sensitivity and specificity. Several V segments, TRBV6-2 and TRBV6-3 among them, could not be told apart and were dropped.

This chain uses TRBV5-8 with TRBJ2-1; D gene unclear. The TCR comes from a woman in her thirties or forties in good health and CMV-seronegative. Sequenced sample: PBMCs. The chain's CDR3 is CASSLAGDSGSRSEQFF. CDR3 in DNA: TGTGCCAGCAGCTTGGCTGGAGACTCGGGTAGTAGATCTGAGCAGTTCTTC.